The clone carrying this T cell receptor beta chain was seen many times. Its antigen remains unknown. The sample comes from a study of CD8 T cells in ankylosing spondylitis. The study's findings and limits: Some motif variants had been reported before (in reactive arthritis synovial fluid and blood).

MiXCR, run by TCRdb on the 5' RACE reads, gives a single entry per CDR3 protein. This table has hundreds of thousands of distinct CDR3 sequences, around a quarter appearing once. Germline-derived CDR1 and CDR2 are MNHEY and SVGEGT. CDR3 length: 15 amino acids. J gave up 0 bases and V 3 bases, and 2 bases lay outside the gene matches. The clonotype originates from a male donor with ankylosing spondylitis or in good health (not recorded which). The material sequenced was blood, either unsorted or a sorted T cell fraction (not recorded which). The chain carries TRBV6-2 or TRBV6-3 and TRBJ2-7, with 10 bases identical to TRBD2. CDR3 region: CASSYSGRISYEQYF. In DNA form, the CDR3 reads TGTGCCAGCAGTTATAGCGGGAGGATCTCCTACGAGCAGTACTTC.